This TCR beta chain was captured in a study of CD8+CD57+ T cells in acquired aplastic anemia. The study profiled TCR beta VDJ and CDR3 using genomic DNA as template. TCRdb re-analysed the reads in MiXCR, keeping a single row per CDR3 protein. The sample lists around 190,000 distinct CDR3 sequences; approximately 48% were seen once. All sequencing subjects had displayed CD8+CD57+ cell expansion on flow cytometry. In its sample, this clonotype was seen many times. The source material was sorted CD4+, CD8+, or CD8+CD57+ T cells (not recorded which) from PBMCs. This sequence originates from a human donor with aplastic anemia.

The CDR3 DNA sequence: TGTGCCAGTAGTCCCGGACGGATGAACACTGAAGCTTTCTTT. Protein: CASSPGRMNTEAFF. This chain uses TRBV19 with TRBJ1-1; D gene unclear. The CDR3 has 14 amino acids. Between the trimmed V and J ends, which lost 5 bases and 0 bases, there was a span of 10 bases. Germline V CDR1 and CDR2: LNHDA, SQIVND (reference sequence).